Listed below are T cell receptor beta chains from one sample, sequenced in a study of neoadjuvant nivolumab and ipilimumab in lung cancer. Using immunoSEQ multiplex PCR, the repertoire was profiled, and TCRdb retains in-frame clones only, with some absent. This table has 5,500 to 9,000 clones, roughly 84% appearing once. The starting material was tumor tissue, obtained after neoadjuvant nivolumab, alone or with ipilimumab, at or shortly before surgery. The origin of the receptors is an adult with non-small cell lung cancer. The CDR3 runs from the conserved cysteine through the conserved F or W.

CDR3	J	V
CASIQGPGANYGYTF	TRBJ1-2	TRBV19
CASSGGRLNTEAFF	TRBJ1-1	TRBV9
CASSLNWGTQNTEAFF	TRBJ1-1	TRBV19
CSASSGNEQFF	TRBJ2-1	TRBV20-1
CASSLISGTGAHGYTF	TRBJ1-2	TRBV27
CASSQGANTEAFF	TRBJ1-1	TRBV16
CASSQDMGDFNYGYTF	TRBJ1-2	TRBV4-3
CATGERRETQYF	TRBJ2-5	TRBV15
CASSPRSGGAWSNEQFF	TRBJ2-1	TRBV18
CATSRPNGGAPRAFF	TRBJ1-1	TRBV15
CASSLASRVETGELFF	TRBJ2-2	TRBV5-5
CASSERGQGYYGYTF	TRBJ1-2	TRBV2
CASSLVGSRGSGANVLTF	TRBJ2-6	TRBV5-1
CASSQDGGPYNEQFF	TRBJ2-1	TRBV4-1